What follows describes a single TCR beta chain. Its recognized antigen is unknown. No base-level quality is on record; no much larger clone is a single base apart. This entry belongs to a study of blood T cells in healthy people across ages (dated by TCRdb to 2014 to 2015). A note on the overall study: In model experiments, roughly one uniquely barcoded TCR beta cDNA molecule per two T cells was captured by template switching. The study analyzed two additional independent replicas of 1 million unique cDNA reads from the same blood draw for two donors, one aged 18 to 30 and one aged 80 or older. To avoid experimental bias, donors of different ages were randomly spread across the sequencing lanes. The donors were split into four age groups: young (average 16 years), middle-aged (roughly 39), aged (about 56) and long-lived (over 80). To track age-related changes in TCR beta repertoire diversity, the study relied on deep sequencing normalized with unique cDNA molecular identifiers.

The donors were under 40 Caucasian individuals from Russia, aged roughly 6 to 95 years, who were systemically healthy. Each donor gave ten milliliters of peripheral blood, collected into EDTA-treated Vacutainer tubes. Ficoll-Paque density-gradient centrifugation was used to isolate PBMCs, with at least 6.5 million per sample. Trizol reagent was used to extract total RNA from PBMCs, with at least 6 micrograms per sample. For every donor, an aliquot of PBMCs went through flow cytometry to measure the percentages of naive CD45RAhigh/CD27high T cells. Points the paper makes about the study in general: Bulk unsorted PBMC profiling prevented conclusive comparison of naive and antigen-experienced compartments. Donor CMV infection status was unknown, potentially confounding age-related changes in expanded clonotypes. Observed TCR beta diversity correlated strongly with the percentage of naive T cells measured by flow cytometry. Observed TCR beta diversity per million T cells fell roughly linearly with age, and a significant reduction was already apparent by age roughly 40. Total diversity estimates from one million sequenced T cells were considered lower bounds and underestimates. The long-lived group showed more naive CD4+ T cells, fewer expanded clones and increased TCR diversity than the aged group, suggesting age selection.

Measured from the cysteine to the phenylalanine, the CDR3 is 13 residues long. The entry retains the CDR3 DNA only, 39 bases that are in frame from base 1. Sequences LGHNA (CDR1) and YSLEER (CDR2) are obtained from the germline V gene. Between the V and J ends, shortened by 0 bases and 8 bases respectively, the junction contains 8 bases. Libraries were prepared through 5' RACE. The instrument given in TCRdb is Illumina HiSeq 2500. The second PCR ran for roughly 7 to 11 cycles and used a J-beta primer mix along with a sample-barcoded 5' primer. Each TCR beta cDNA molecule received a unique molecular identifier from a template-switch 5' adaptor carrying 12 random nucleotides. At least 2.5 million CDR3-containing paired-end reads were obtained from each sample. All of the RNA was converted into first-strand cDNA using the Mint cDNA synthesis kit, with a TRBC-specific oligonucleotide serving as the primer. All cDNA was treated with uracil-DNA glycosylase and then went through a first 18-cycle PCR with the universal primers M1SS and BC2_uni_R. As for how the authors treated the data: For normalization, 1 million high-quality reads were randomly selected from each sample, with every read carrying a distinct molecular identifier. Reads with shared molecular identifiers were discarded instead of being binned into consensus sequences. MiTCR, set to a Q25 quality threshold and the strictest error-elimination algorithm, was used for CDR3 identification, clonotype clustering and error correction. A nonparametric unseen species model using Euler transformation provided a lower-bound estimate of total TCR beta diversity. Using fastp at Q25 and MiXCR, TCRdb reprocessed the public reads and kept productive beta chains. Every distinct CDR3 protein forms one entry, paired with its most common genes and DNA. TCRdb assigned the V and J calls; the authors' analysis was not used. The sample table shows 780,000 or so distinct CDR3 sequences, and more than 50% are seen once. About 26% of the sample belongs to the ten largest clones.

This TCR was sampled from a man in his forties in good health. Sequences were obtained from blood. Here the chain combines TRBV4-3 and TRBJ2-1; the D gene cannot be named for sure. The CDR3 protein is CASSQDPGYEQFF. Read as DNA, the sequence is TGCGCCAGCAGCCAAGATCCAGGATATGAGCAGTTCTTC.